These 22 T cell receptor beta chains were sequenced from one sample in a study of blood T cell repertoires in COVID-19. Here immunoSEQ multiplex PCR was the method, and the copy in TCRdb shows in-frame clones only, minus some. Of under 300,000 clones detected, about 87% appear once; the ten largest clones hold around 3.5%. Sequenced material: peripheral blood. The receptors derive from a woman between 35 and 50 years old with acute or convalescent COVID-19.

The chain combines TRBV19 with TRBJ1-5; D perhaps matches TRBD1 (5 bases). The CDR3 consists of 17 residues. V lost 3 bases and J lost 0, with 15 bases in between. Germline V gene data show CDR1 as LNHDA and CDR2 as SQIVND (reference sequence). The CDR3 DNA sequence: TGTGCCAGTAGTATCAAGGGGCACACCTATAGCAATCAGCCCCAGCATTTT. This translates into CASSIKGHTYSNQPQHF.

The chain carries TRBV9 and TRBJ1-3, with 11 nucleotides matching TRBD1. This CDR3 region has 17 residues. Looked up from germline, CDR1 is SGDLS and CDR2 is YYNGEE. The V gene end was trimmed by 2 bases and the J gene end by 7 bases; junction bases not matched to a gene: 11. CDR3 residues: CASSVAGTGGIRNTIYF. The DNA for the CDR3 is TGTGCCAGCAGCGTGGCCGGGACAGGGGGAATAAGGAACACCATATATTTT.

The gene calls are TRBV6-1 and TRBJ1-1; no reliable D call. This CDR3 comprises 14 residues. The V gene lost 2 bases and the J gene lost 7 bases, with 14 bases spanning the gap. Germline V CDR1 and CDR2: MNHNS, SASEGT. The CDR3 protein is CASSERTLNGEAFF. For the CDR3, the DNA is TGTGCCAGCAGTGAACGCACCCTCAACGGTGAAGCTTTCTTT.

The chain combines TRBV4-1 with TRBJ2-1; D is possibly TRBD2 (6 bases). V lost 3 bases, J lost 9 bases, and 24 bases lay in between. From germline, CDR1 is MGHRA and CDR2 YSYEKL. CDR3 length: 17 residues. CDR3 residues: CASSQVLRAGLRGEQFF. Written as DNA, the CDR3 is TGCGCCAGCAGCCAGGTCTTGCGGGCGGGGCTAAGGGGTGAGCAGTTCTTC.

The rearrangement joins TRBV7-2 to TRBJ2-2; 8 bases agree with TRBD1. The V gene end was trimmed by 5 bases and the J gene end by 11 bases; junction bases not matched to a gene: 10. Germline assignment: CDR1 SGHTA and CDR2 FQGNSA. CDR3 size: 14 residues. CDR3 nucleotides: TGTGCCAGCAGCGCTGGACAGGGTGCGAAAGAGCTGTTTTTT. Its translation: CASSAGQGAKELFF.

The chain joins TRBV25-1 to TRBJ1-1; weak D call: TRBD1 (6 bases). CDR1 is MGHDK, CDR2 SYGVNS, per germline. The CDR3 is 15 amino acids. The germline V and J ends were trimmed by 4 bases and 0 bases, with 12 bases remaining between them. The DNA of the CDR3 is TGTGCCAGCAGTGCCGGGGGGGCCATGAACACTGAAGCTTTCTTT. Encoded protein: CASSAGGAMNTEAFF.

V gene TRBV18 combines with J gene TRBJ2-7; maybe TRBD1 (6 bases). The CDR3 runs 12 residues. V was trimmed by 5 bases and J by 5 bases, leaving 10 bases between them. Looked up from germline, CDR1 is KGHSH and CDR2 is LQKENI. The CDR3 sequence: CASSGGDHEQYV. CDR3 in DNA: TGTGCCAGCTCAGGGGGCGATCACGAGCAGTACGTC.

The CDR3 region has the DNA TGTGCCAGTAATTCCGGGACAGGGATGACTGAAGCTTTCTTT. Amino acid sequence: CASNSGTGMTEAFF. The chain recombines TRBV19 with TRBJ1-1, with 9 bases fitting TRBD1. Per germline, CDR1 LNHDA and CDR2 SQIVND (reference sequence). The CDR3 consists of 14 residues. The J segment lost 5 bases and the V segment lost 7 bases, leaving 8 bases of the junction unmatched.

The V call is TRBV4-1, the J call TRBJ2-2, with TRBD2 matching 7 bases. Trimming removed 0 bases from V and 5 bases from J; junction bases left unmatched: 6. This CDR3 has 16 amino acids. Germline V CDR1 and CDR2: MGHRA, YSYEKL. Here the CDR3 DNA reads TGCGCCAGCAGCCAAGATGCAGGACTAGTGACCGGGGAGCTGTTTTTT. Its protein is CASSQDAGLVTGELFF.

This chain connects TRBV6-2 or TRBV6-3 to TRBJ1-2, with D perhaps matching TRBD1 (6 bases). Trimming took off 5 bases at V and 1 base at J, with 14 bases between the two ends. Germline V lookup: CDR1 MNHEY, CDR2 SVGEGT. This CDR3 is 15 amino acids long. In DNA, the CDR3 is TGTGCCAGCAGTCATCGACAGGCCGGTAACTATGGCTACACCTTC. This encodes CASSHRQAGNYGYTF.

The chain is built from TRBV11-2 and TRBJ1-1; possibly TRBD1 for D (6 bases). Per germline, CDR1 SGHAT and CDR2 FQNNGV. The CDR3 runs 13 residues. V gave up 0 bases and J gave up 10 bases, with 12 bases separating them. CDR3 amino acids: CASSLETGNGAFF. The DNA of the CDR3 is TGTGCCAGCAGCTTAGAGACAGGTAATGGAGCTTTCTTT.

This chain joins TRBV2 and TRBJ2-2, with a tentative D call TRBD1 (5 bases). The CDR3 sequence is 13 residues long. The V and J ends lost 4 bases and 6 bases respectively, with 9 bases between them. In germline, CDR1 is SNHLY, CDR2 FYNNEI. The CDR3, as DNA: TGTGCCAGCAGTGCCCAGGGTTCCGGGGAGCTGTTTTTT. It translates to CASSAQGSGELFF.

The rearrangement uses TRBV3-1 (or the pseudogene TRBV3-2) and TRBJ1-4; weak D call: TRBD1 (5 bases). V dropped 5 bases and J dropped 7 bases, with 20 bases sitting between them. Per germline, CDR1 LGHDT and CDR2 YNNKEL (reference sequence). The CDR3 length is 16 residues. CDR3 coding DNA: TGTGCCAGCAGCTTGTATAATCTTGGGGGACTTGAAAAACTGTTTTTT. It yields the protein CASSLYNLGGLEKLFF.

V gene TRBV5-6 combines with J gene TRBJ2-5, with 12 positions matching TRBD2. CDR1 and CDR2 (germline): SGHDT, YYEEEE. After removal of 3 bases from V and 1 base from J, the junction contained 4 bases not matched to a gene. This CDR3 region has 16 residues. The CDR3: CASSWTTSGGQETQYF. CDR3 in DNA: TGTGCCAGCAGCTGGACGACTAGCGGGGGCCAAGAGACCCAGTACTTC.

V usage is TRBV30 and J usage is TRBJ1-1; D call uncertain. Germline V gives CDR1 GTSNPN, CDR2 SVGIG (reference sequence). CDR3 length: 16 residues. Trimming took off 3 bases at V and 0 bases at J, with 17 bases between the two ends. As DNA, the CDR3 is TGTGCCTGGAGGGAAACAGAAATGACTATGAACACTGAAGCTTTCTTT. It yields the protein CAWRETEMTMNTEAFF.

The chain is built from TRBV6-1 and TRBJ1-5; maybe TRBD1 (5 bases). The CDR3 runs to 14 residues. Germline values: CDR1 MNHNS, CDR2 SASEGT. Between the trimmed V and J ends, which lost 1 base and 5 bases, there was a span of 9 bases. CDR3 protein: CASSEGRGYQPQHF. The CDR3 DNA follows: TGTGCCAGCAGTGAAGGGAGGGGCTATCAGCCCCAGCATTTT.

The rearrangement joins TRBV19 to TRBJ1-4, with D hard to call. The CDR3 has 15 amino acids. The V gene's germline CDR1 is LNHDA and CDR2 SQIVND (reference sequence). Trimming removed 3 bases at V and 0 bases at J, with 8 bases between. CDR3 loop: CASSIAGTTNEKLFF. The CDR3 DNA sequence: TGTGCCAGTAGTATCGCCGGGACAACTAATGAAAAACTGTTTTTT. Using reference TRBV19 and TRBJ1-4 for the parts outside the CDR3, the full variable domain is DGGITQSPKYLFRKEGQNVTLSCEQNLNHDAMYWYRQDPGQGLRLIYYSQIVNDFQKGDIAEGYSVSREKKESFPLTVTSAQKNPTAFYLCASSIAGTTNEKLFFGSGTQLSVL.

The gene calls are TRBV5-1 and TRBJ2-1; the match to TRBD2 covers 13 bases. The ends lost 7 bases at V and 0 bases at J; junction bases unmatched: 1. The CDR3 sequence is 15 residues long. The germline gives CDR1 SGHRS, CDR2 YFSETQ. CDR3 sequence (DNA): TGCGCCAGCGGGACTAGCGGGGCCTCCTACAATGAGCAGTTCTTC. Protein sequence: CASGTSGASYNEQFF. The full variable domain, in which reference TRBV5-1 and TRBJ2-1 provide the parts outside the CDR3, is KAGVTQTPRYLIKTRGQQVTLSCSPISGHRSVSWYQQTPGQGLQFLFEYFSETQRNKGNFPGRFSGRQFSNSRSEMNVSTLELGDSALYLCASGTSGASYNEQFFGPGTRLTVL.

The chain employs TRBV19 and TRBJ1-2, with TRBD1 matching over 9 bases. The CDR3 is 14 residues long. Germline V gene data show CDR1 as LNHDA and CDR2 as SQIVND (reference sequence). V lost 8 bases, J lost 2 bases, and 6 bases stayed unmatched. The CDR3 DNA sequence: TGTGCCAGTTCGGACAGGGGAACAAACTATGGCTACACCTTC. It yields the protein CASSDRGTNYGYTF.

The chain couples TRBV7-9 to TRBJ1-2, with no clear D. Trimming cost V 1 base and J 14 bases, with 11 bases left between them. This CDR3 region has 11 residues. Germline V CDR1 and CDR2: SEHNR, FQNEAQ (reference sequence). The CDR3 is CASSLEFGGTF. The CDR3 coding sequence is TGTGCCAGCAGCTTAGAGTTCGGCGGAACCTTC.

This chain links TRBV3-1 (or the pseudogene TRBV3-2) with TRBJ2-3; 9 bases agree with TRBD2. V shed 5 bases, J shed 4 bases, and the junction held 13 bases outside the gene matches. The CDR3 runs to 17 residues. CDR1 and CDR2 (germline): LGHDT, YNNKEL (reference sequence). In DNA form, the CDR3 reads TGTGCCAGCAGCTCAGCCATCGAGCGGGGGGTTTCAGATACGCAGTATTTT. Its protein product is CASSSAIERGVSDTQYF.

The chain joins TRBV3-1 (or the pseudogene TRBV3-2) to TRBJ1-2; D unclear. The CDR3 has 12 residues. Trimming cost V 1 base and J 8 bases, with 8 bases left between them. Germline assignment: CDR1 LGHDT and CDR2 YNNKEL (reference sequence). CDR3 bases: TGTGCCAGCAGCCAAGCCCCTTTCGGCTACACCTTC. It is translated as CASSQAPFGYTF.